The 6 T cell receptor beta chains presented below share a single source sample, sequenced in a study of blood T cell repertoires in COVID-19. The method was immunoSEQ multiplex PCR; TCRdb's version includes in-frame clones alone and lacks a portion of them. The top ten clones hold about 2.5% of a sample with fewer than 350,000 clones, roughly 90% of them seen once. The specimen was PBMCs or T cells enriched from blood (not recorded which). The receptors derive from a woman aged 40 to 50 with acute COVID-19.

The V and J genes are TRBV28 and TRBJ2-2; TRBD2 is a possible D gene (5 bases). Trimming cost V 1 base and J 6 bases, with 18 bases left between them. CDR3 size: 17 residues. Germline loops: CDR1 MDHEN, CDR2 SYDVKM. CDR3 bases: TGTGCCAGCAGTTTATCCCGTCTCGACCTGGGAGCCGGGGAGCTGTTTTTT. It is translated as CASSLSRLDLGAGELFF.

The CDR3 loop is CASSQADQTRRGYEQYF. In nucleotides, the CDR3 is TGTGCCAGCAGCCAAGCTGACCAGACACGCCGTGGCTACGAGCAGTACTTC. The chain uses TRBV14 and TRBJ2-7; D remains unclear. The V gene lost 1 base and the J gene lost 3 bases, with 19 bases spanning the gap. The CDR3 totals 17 residues. Germline lookup yields CDR1 SGHDN and CDR2 FVKESK.

This clone was picked up a small number of times. The chain joins TRBV21-1 to TRBJ1-1; TRBD1, the table's D call, was not compared with the DNA. TRBV21-1 is a pseudogene locus. The CDR3 has 15 residues. CDR3 sequence: CASSLGQPGSDVAFF. The CDR3 bases are TGTGCCAGCAGCTTGGGACAGCCGGGGTCGGACGTAGCTTTCTTT.

The gene calls are TRBV20-1 and TRBJ1-1; D is ambiguous. V lost 3 bases and J 6 bases, leaving 20 bases between the germline ends. Germline V gives CDR1 DFQATT, CDR2 SNEGSKA (reference sequence). The CDR3 spans 15 residues. Here the CDR3 DNA reads TGCAGTGCTAGTGATTCTGGCAGGCAAGTCCCTGAAGCTTTCTTT. The encoded protein is CSASDSGRQVPEAFF.

This chain links TRBV27 with TRBJ1-2, with TRBD1 matching over 10 bases. Germline V gene data show CDR1 as MNHEY and CDR2 as SMNVEV (reference sequence). Trimming took 6 bases from V and 6 from J; bases not matched to a gene: 7. The CDR3 is 14 residues long. In nucleotides, the CDR3 is TGTGCCAGCAGATTCACCGGGACAGGGGATGGCTACACCTTC. Translation: CASRFTGTGDGYTF.

The chain links TRBV14 to TRBJ2-7; no definite D call. CDR1 and CDR2 (germline): SGHDN, FVKESK. This CDR3 comprises 15 residues. Trimming pared 1 base from V and 1 base from J, leaving 11 bases between. The CDR3 here is CASSQVMALSYEQYF. The CDR3 nucleotides read TGTGCCAGCAGCCAAGTCATGGCATTATCCTACGAGCAGTACTTC.